The entry below describes one T cell receptor beta chain. These data are taken from a study of human T cells and chemical hapten exposure. For the study at large: Patients' scalps got diphenylcyclopropenone weekly throughout the approximately 26-week study. TCR yields differed between samples (mainly from small differences in pooled library volume).

As handled by the study authors: Sample TCR totals centred on a median of around 93,000, ranging about 20,000 to 700,000. TCRdb itself ran the RACE reads through MiXCR, one entry per CDR3 protein. These V and J calls are TCRdb output, not the study's own analysis. Of 300,000 to 450,000 distinct CDR3 sequences detected, 5.5% appear once; the ten largest clones hold roughly 8.2%. Trimming shortened V by 5 bases and J by 3 bases, and 14 bases separated the two germline ends. CDR1 and CDR2 (germline): SQVTM, ANQGSEA. There are 14 residues in the CDR3. The sample's time point: pre-sensitization, week 0. Treatment meaning: therapeutic diphenylcyclopropenone sensitization with weekly scalp DPC.

V gene TRBV29-1 combines with J gene TRBJ1-5; D might be TRBD1 (5 bases). The source is a woman between 18 and 29 years old with alopecia areata. Some clones in this sample may be carry-over from other donors' samples. Specimen: whole blood, collected in connection with sensitization to the hapten diphenylcyclopropenone (DPC). The CDR3 DNA follows: TGCAGCGTTAGGGGTACGGCCCCCAATCAGCCCCAGCATTTT. Protein product: CSVRGTAPNQPQHF.